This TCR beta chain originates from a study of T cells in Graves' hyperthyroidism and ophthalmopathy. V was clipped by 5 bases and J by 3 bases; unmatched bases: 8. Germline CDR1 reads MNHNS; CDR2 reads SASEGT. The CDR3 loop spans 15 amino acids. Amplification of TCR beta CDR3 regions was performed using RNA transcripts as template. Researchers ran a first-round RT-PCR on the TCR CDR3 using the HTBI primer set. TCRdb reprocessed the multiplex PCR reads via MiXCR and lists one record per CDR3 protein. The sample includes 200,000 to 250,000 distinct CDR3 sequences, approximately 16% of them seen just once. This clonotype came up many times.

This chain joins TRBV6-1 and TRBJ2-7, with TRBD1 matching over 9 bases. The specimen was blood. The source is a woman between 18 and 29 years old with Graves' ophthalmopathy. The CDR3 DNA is TGTGCCAGCAGTAAAAACAGGGGGCGCTTCTACGAGCAGTACTTC. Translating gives CASSKNRGRFYEQYF.